This T cell receptor (beta chain) was captured by sequencing in a study of PD-1 blockade in classical Hodgkin lymphoma. Study-wide points: Why the repertoires differ is still unclear, perhaps disease activity or prior therapy.

Profiling relied on immunoSEQ multiplex PCR, and the TCRdb table lists in-frame clones only, not all of them. The profile shows around 90,000 clones, about 77% of them singletons. This CDR3 comprises 16 residues. Trimming took 1 base from V and 0 from J, leaving 11 bases between them. Germline values: CDR1 SGDLS, CDR2 YYNGEE. As to time point: cycle 4 day 1 (C4D1), after less than 7 weeks of nivolumab. All patients experienced relapse after autologous stem cell transplantation, and brentuximab vedotin exposure was variable. Points on this clone: The antigen is undetermined.

The clonotype comes from a human donor with classical Hodgkin lymphoma. The rearrangement uses TRBV9 and TRBJ1-3; unclear D gene. The sequenced sample was peripheral blood mononuclear cells (PBMCs), obtained before the fourth cycle of nivolumab. The CDR3 DNA reads as TGTGCCAGCAGCGTACGAGGCGACCCCTCTGGAAACACCATATATTTT. This codes for CASSVRGDPSGNTIYF.